The clone carrying this TCR beta chain has just a few counts. Its antigen remains unidentified. Germline values: CDR1 DFQATT, CDR2 SNEGSKA (reference sequence). CDR3 size: 15 residues. V dropped 5 bases and J dropped 3 bases, with 20 bases sitting between them. One entry per CDR3 protein results from TCRdb running MiXCR on the reads. The sample records about 140,000 distinct CDR3 sequences, about 6.5% being singletons. This entry belongs to a study of T cell repertoires in cytomegalovirus infection. Study-wide background: TCR beta signatures that were public indicated CMV infection and matching HLA type. Whole-study findings and limits: Summed frequency of shared TCR beta families picked out CMV carriers who also had the relevant HLA. Across the ex vivo response, the dominant clonotypes were HLA-C-restricted CMV-specific TCR beta clonotypes.

The clonotype was recovered from a human donor in good health (CMV status not recorded). Some clones in this sample may be carry-over from other donors' samples. The chain is built from TRBV20-1 and TRBJ2-7; D may correspond to TRBD1 or TRBD2 (6 bases each). Sample: PBMCs. CDR3 amino acids: CSAHISGAQVYEQYF. The DNA of the CDR3 is TGCAGTGCTCATATTTCGGGGGCGCAAGTCTACGAGCAGTACTTC.